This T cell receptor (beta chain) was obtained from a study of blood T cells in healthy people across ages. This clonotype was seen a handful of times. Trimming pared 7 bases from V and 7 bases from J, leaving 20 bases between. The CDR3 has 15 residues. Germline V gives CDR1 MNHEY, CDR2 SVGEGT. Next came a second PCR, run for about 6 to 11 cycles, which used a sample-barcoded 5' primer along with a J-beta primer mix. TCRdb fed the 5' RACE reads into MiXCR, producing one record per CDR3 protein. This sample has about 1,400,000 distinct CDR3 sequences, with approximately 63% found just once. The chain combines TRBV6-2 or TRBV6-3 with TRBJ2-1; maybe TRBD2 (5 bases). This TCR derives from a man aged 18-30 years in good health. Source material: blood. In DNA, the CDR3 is TGTGCCAGCATCCCCCCCGGGATGCCAAATAATGAGCAGTTCTTC. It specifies CASIPPGMPNNEQFF.